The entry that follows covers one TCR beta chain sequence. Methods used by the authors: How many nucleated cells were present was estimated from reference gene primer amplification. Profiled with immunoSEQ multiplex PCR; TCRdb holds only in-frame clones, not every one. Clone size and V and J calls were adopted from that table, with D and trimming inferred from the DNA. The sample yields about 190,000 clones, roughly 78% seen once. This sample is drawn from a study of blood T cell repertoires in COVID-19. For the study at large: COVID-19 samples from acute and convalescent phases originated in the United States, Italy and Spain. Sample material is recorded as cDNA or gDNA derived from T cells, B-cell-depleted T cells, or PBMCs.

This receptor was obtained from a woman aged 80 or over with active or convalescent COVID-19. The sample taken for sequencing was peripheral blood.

CDR3 sequence reads: CASSPQRTGDTQYF. CDR3 bases: TGTGCCAGCAGCCCCCAAAGAACAGGGGATACGCAGTATTTT. The V gene is TRBV4-2, the J gene TRBJ2-3; the D gene is possibly TRBD1 (6 bases). The CDR3 sequence is 14 residues long. V lost 4 bases and J 6 bases, leaving 14 bases between the germline ends. Germline values: CDR1 LGHNA, CDR2 YNFKEQ.